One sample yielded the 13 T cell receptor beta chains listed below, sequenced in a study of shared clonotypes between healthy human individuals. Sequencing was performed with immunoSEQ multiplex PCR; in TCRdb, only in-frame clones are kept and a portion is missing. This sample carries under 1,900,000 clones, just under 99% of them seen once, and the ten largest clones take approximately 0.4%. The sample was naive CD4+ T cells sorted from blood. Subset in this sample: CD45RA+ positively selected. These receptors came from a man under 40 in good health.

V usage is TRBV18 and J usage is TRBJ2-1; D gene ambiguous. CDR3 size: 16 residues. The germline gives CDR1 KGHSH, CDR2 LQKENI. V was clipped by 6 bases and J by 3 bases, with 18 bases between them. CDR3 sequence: CASSPLSPHSYNEQFF. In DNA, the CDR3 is TGTGCCAGCTCTCCATTGAGCCCCCACAGCTACAATGAGCAGTTCTTC.

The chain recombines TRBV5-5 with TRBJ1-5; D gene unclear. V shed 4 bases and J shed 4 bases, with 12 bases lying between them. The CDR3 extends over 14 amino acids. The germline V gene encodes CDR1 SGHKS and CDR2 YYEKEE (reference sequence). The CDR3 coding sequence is TGTGCCAGCAGCCCTTTGGGGAAGAATCAGCCCCAGCATTTT. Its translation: CASSPLGKNQPQHF.

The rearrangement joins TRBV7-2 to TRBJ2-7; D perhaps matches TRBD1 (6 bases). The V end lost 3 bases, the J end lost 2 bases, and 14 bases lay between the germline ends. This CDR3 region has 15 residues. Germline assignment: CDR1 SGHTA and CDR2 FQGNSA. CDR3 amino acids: CASSFGTIVAYEQYF. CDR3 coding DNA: TGTGCCAGCAGCTTCGGGACAATAGTAGCCTACGAGCAGTACTTC. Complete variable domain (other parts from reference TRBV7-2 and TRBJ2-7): GAGVSQSPSNKVTEKGKDVELRCDPISGHTALYWYRQSLGQGLEFLIYFQGNSAPDKSGLPSDRFSAERTGGSVSTLTIQRTQQEDSAVYLCASSFGTIVAYEQYFGPGTRLTVT.

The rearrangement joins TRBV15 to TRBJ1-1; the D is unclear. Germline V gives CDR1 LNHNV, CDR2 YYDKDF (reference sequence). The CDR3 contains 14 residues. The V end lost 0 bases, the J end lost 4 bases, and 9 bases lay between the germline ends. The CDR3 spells CATSRDLARTEAFF. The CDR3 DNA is TGTGCCACCAGCAGAGATCTGGCGCGCACTGAAGCTTTCTTT.

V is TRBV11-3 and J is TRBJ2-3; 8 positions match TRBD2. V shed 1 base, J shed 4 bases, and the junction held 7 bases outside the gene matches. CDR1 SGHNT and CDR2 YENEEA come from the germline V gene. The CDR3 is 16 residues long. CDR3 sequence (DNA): TGTGCCAGCAGCTTAGGAAAGCGGGAGTCGGCAGATACGCAGTATTTT. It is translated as CASSLGKRESADTQYF.

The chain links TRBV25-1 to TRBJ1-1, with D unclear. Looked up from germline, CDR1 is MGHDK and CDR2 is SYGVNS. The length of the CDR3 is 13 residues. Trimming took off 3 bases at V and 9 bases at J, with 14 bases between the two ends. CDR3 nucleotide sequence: TGTGCCAGCAGTGAGGAAGACGGGCGACAAGCTTTCTTT. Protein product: CASSEEDGRQAFF.

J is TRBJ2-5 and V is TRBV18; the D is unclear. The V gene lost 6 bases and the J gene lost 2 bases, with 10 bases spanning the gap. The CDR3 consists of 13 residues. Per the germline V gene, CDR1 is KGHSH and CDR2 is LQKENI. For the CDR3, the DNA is TGTGCCAGCTCTTACCAAGGGCAAGAGACCCAGTACTTC. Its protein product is CASSYQGQETQYF.

The CDR3 DNA reads as TGTGCCAGCAGGACAAACTCCTACGAGCAGTACTTC. Its protein is CASRTNSYEQYF. The rearrangement joins TRBV6-6 to TRBJ2-7; D gene unclear. This CDR3 is built from 12 residues. Deletions cut 6 bases from V and 0 bases from J, with 6 bases between. Looked up from germline, CDR1 is MNHNY and CDR2 is SVGAGI (reference sequence).

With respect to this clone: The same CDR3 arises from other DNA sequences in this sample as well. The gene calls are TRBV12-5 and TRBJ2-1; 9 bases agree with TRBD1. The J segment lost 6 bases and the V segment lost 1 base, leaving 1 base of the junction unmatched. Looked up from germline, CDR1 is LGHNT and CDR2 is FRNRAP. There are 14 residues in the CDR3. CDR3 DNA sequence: TGTGCTAGTGGTTTGGGACAGGGGGGCAATGAGCAGTTCTTC. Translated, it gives CASGLGQGGNEQFF.

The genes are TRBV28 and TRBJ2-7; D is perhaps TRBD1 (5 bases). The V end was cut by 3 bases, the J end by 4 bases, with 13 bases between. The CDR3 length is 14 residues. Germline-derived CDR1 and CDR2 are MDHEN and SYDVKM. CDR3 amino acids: CASSFGDRPYEQYF. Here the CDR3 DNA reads TGTGCCAGCAGTTTCGGTGACAGACCTTACGAGCAGTACTTC.

CDR3 coding DNA: TGTGCCAGCAGCCCCCGCGAGGCCGTCAATGAGCAGTTCTTC. Its translation: CASSPREAVNEQFF. The V and J genes are TRBV9 and TRBJ2-1; D uncertain. CDR1 and CDR2 from the germline V gene are SGDLS and YYNGEE. Trimming removed 4 bases at V and 6 bases at J, with 14 bases between. CDR3 length: 14 residues.

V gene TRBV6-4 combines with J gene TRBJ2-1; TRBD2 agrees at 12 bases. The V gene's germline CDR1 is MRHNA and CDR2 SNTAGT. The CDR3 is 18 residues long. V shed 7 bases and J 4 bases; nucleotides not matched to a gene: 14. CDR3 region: CASTLRLAGERHYNEQFF. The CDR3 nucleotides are TGTGCCAGCACCCTGCGACTAGCGGGAGAGAGGCATTACAATGAGCAGTTCTTC.

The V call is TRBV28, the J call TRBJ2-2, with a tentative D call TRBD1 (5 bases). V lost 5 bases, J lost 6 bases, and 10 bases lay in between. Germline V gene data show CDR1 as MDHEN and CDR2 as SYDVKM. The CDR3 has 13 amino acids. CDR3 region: CASSMTASGELFF. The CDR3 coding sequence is TGTGCCAGCAGTATGACAGCGTCCGGGGAGCTGTTTTTT.